A single sample is the source of the 20 T cell receptor beta chains below, sequenced in a study of human T cells and chemical hapten exposure. One entry per CDR3 protein results from TCRdb running MiXCR on the 5' RACE reads. Of about 80,000 distinct CDR3 sequences in the sample, more than 15% were seen once. RNA extraction used unfractionated whole blood as the source of total RNA. These receptors were collected from a female donor in good health.

This clonotype was counted ten times or more. The genes are TRBV18 and TRBJ2-3; D is unresolved. The CDR3 sequence is 14 residues long. Per the germline V gene, CDR1 is KGHSH and CDR2 is LQKENI. The V gene lost 5 bases and the J gene lost 0 bases, with 9 bases spanning the gap. CDR3 nucleotides: TGTGCCAGCTCATTCACGGAAAGCACAGATACGCAGTATTTT. It is translated as CASSFTESTDTQYF.

J is TRBJ1-2 and V is TRBV28; tentatively, D is TRBD1 (5 bases). The germline CDR1 and CDR2 sequences are MDHEN and SYDVKM. Trimming removed 2 bases from V and 2 bases from J, with 12 bases in between. CDR3 length equals 15 residues. The CDR3 DNA follows: TGTGCCAGCAGTTTAATAGGGGCGCCCAACTATGGCTACACCTTC. Its translation is CASSLIGAPNYGYTF.

V usage is TRBV6-2 or TRBV6-3 and J usage is TRBJ1-5, with D possibly being TRBD1 (5 bases). CDR3 length equals 16 residues. CDR1 MNHEY and CDR2 SVGEGT come from the germline V gene. Trimming took 2 bases from V and 3 from J, leaving 14 bases between them. CDR3 coding DNA: TGTGCCAGCAGTTACCATGGCAGGGTCGCCAATCAGCCCCAGCATTTT. Protein: CASSYHGRVANQPQHF.

This clonotype was counted between two and nine times. The V gene is TRBV2, the J gene TRBJ1-2, with D unresolved. The CDR3 length is 11 residues. CDR1 and CDR2 (germline): SNHLY, FYNNEI. Trimming took off 1 base at V and 8 bases at J, with 5 bases between the two ends. Here the CDR3 reads CASSEGGGYTF. The CDR3 region has the DNA TGTGCCAGCAGTGAAGGCGGAGGCTACACCTTC.

This clonotype was found a few times. This sequence joins TRBV27 and TRBJ1-5, with D uncertain. The germline V gene has CDR1 MNHEY and CDR2 SMNVEV (reference sequence). This CDR3 spans 12 amino acids. Trimming removed 2 bases at V and 1 base at J, with 0 bases between. The CDR3 nucleotides are TGTGCCAGCAGTTTAAGCAATCAGCCCCAGCATTTT. Amino acid sequence: CASSLSNQPQHF.

This clonotype was counted a few times. J is TRBJ2-3 and V is TRBV13; TRBD1 aligns across 10 bases. Trimming cost V 4 bases and J 5 bases; bases outside gene matches: 3. The germline V gene has CDR1 PRHDT and CDR2 FYEKMQ (reference sequence). The CDR3 has 14 amino acids. CDR3 coding DNA: TGTGCCAGCAGCTCGACAGGGGGCCGAGATACGCAGTATTTT. Amino acid sequence: CASSSTGGRDTQYF. Variable domain in full (rest from reference TRBV13 and TRBJ2-3): AAGVIQSPRHLIKEKRETATLKCYPIPRHDTVYWYQQGPGQDPQFLISFYEKMQSDKGSIPDRFSAQQFSDYHSELNMSSLELGDSALYFCASSSTGGRDTQYFGPGTRLTVL.

The genes are TRBV6-2 or TRBV6-3 and TRBJ2-7; D remains ambiguous. The CDR3 totals 14 residues. V shed 7 bases and J shed 0 bases, with 13 bases lying between them. The germline V gene has CDR1 MNHEY and CDR2 SVGEGT. CDR3 protein: CASTPVRSSYEQYF. The CDR3 nucleotides are TGTGCCAGCACCCCGGTCAGGTCCTCCTACGAGCAGTACTTC.

This chain connects TRBV11-2 to TRBJ1-1, with D possibly TRBD1 on 6 matching bases. Germline CDR1 SGHAT, CDR2 FQNNGV. V lost 0 bases and J 5 bases, leaving 13 bases between the germline ends. CDR3 length equals 15 residues. The CDR3: CASSLEVGAGTEAFF. The CDR3 DNA sequence: TGTGCCAGCAGCTTAGAAGTGGGGGCTGGGACTGAAGCTTTCTTT.

This chain links TRBV6-5 with TRBJ1-4, with D possibly being TRBD1 (5 bases). V was pared by 2 bases and J by 8 bases, with 12 bases between. The CDR3 is made up of 14 amino acids. Germline V gives CDR1 MNHEY, CDR2 SVGAGI. The DNA of the CDR3 is TGTGCCAGCAGTTACACCGGGACGAAGGAAAAACTGTTTTTT. Translated, it gives CASSYTGTKEKLFF.

The V and J genes are TRBV5-1 and TRBJ2-7, with TRBD2 matching over 10 bases. The CDR3 length is 13 residues. The germline V gene encodes CDR1 SGHRS and CDR2 YFSETQ. V shed 4 bases, J shed 5 bases, and the junction held 3 bases outside the gene matches. CDR3 nucleotide sequence: TGCGCCAGCAGCCACGGGACTAGCGACGAGCAGTACTTC. It translates to CASSHGTSDEQYF.

The rearrangement joins TRBV20-1 to TRBJ1-1; D is undetermined. The V and J ends lost 8 bases and 5 bases respectively, with 27 bases between them. The CDR3 covers 16 residues. Germline lookup yields CDR1 DFQATT and CDR2 SNEGSKA (reference sequence). The CDR3 loop reads CSIPRLGGRSSTEAFF. CDR3 nucleotides: TGCAGTATACCCCGACTAGGTGGGCGGTCGAGTACTGAAGCTTTCTTT.

This clonotype was seen only a few times. The chain joins TRBV12-3 or TRBV12-4 to TRBJ2-1; 12 bases line up with TRBD1. The CDR3 runs 14 residues. V lost 6 bases to trimming and J lost 7 bases; unmatched junction nucleotides: 4. In DNA, the CDR3 is TGTGCCAGCAGGAGGGGACAGGGGGCGAATGAGCAGTTCTTC. Amino acid sequence: CASRRGQGANEQFF.

Ten or more counts support this clonotype. CDR3 DNA: TGTGCCAGCAGCTTCGACAGGGGGGTACACGAGCAGTACTTC. Its translation: CASSFDRGVHEQYF. The rearrangement uses TRBV11-2 and TRBJ2-7; 9 nucleotides line up with TRBD1. CDR3 length: 14 residues. V lost 3 bases and J lost 5; bases outside the gene matches: 5. CDR1 is SGHAT and CDR2 is FQNNGV in the germline V gene. Variable domain in full (rest from reference TRBV11-2 and TRBJ2-7): EAGVAQSPRYKIIEKRQSVAFWCNPISGHATLYWYQQILGQGPKLLIQFQNNGVVDDSQLPKDRFSAERLKGVDSTLKIQPAKLEDSAVYLCASSFDRGVHEQYFGPGTRLTVT.

The chain carries TRBV12-3 or TRBV12-4 and TRBJ2-1; TRBD2 matches at 10 bases. With V trimmed by 6 bases and J by 6 bases, 8 bases remained unmatched. The CDR3 is 15 residues long. The CDR3 sequence is CASRYMGLAPNEQFF. CDR3 in DNA: TGTGCCAGCAGATACATGGGACTAGCGCCCAATGAGCAGTTCTTC.

This clonotype has just a few counts. The chain uses TRBV4-2 and TRBJ2-3; TRBD2 aligns across 9 bases. The CDR3 contains 19 residues. J lost 0 bases, V lost 0 bases, and 10 bases had no gene match. Germline lookup yields CDR1 LGHNA and CDR2 YNFKEQ. CDR3 sequence (DNA): TGTGCCAGCAGCCAAGATCCGAGCGGGAGGCTTCGGAGCACAGATACGCAGTATTTT. As protein: CASSQDPSGRLRSTDTQYF.

This clonotype has just a few counts. CDR3 loop: CASSQEAVGYTF. DNA for the CDR3: TGTGCCAGCAGCCAAGAGGCGGTTGGCTACACCTTC. This chain connects TRBV14 to TRBJ1-2, with D uncertain. CDR1 and CDR2 (germline): SGHDN, FVKESK. Trimming took 0 bases from V and 7 from J, leaving 6 bases between them. This CDR3 spans 12 amino acids.

The rearrangement links TRBV12-3 or TRBV12-4 to TRBJ1-1; D is uncertain. Trimming shortened V by 5 bases and J by 3 bases, and 10 bases separated the two germline ends. This CDR3 comprises 13 residues. The chain's CDR3 is CASSQRLDTEAFF. CDR3 nucleotides: TGTGCCAGCAGTCAACGTCTGGACACTGAAGCTTTCTTT.

This clonotype has more than one count but fewer than ten. The chain is built from TRBV6-1 and TRBJ1-4; no reliable D call. CDR3 length: 11 amino acids. V lost 6 bases and J lost 12, with 11 bases in between. The germline V gene has CDR1 MNHNS and CDR2 SASEGT. As DNA, the CDR3 is TGTGCCAGCAGAGAGACCCCGGAACTGTTTTTT. Translation: CASRETPELFF.

This chain connects TRBV5-1 to TRBJ1-1; perhaps TRBD1 as D (6 bases). Trimming left V 2 bases short and J 8 bases short, with 7 bases between. The germline V gene encodes CDR1 SGHRS and CDR2 YFSETQ. CDR3 length: 11 residues. In nucleotides, the CDR3 is TGCGCCAGCAGCTTTCAGGGGGAAGCTTTCTTT. Translation gives CASSFQGEAFF.

The chain joins TRBV6-2 or TRBV6-3 to TRBJ2-1; TRBD1 matches at 12 bases. This CDR3 spans 18 amino acids. Germline V gene data show CDR1 as MNHEY and CDR2 as SVGEGT. Unmatched junction bases numbered 13, after V lost 5 bases and J lost 5 bases. CDR3 in amino acids: CASSRLPPGTGGDNEQFF. In DNA form, the CDR3 reads TGTGCCAGCAGTCGCCTACCCCCCGGGACAGGGGGCGACAATGAGCAGTTCTTC.